The 32 T cell receptor beta chains given below trace back to one sample, sequenced in a study of blood T cell repertoires in COVID-19. Produced via immunoSEQ multiplex PCR; TCRdb's table is partial and in-frame only. The top ten clones hold around 3.2% of a sample with some 250,000 clones, roughly 77% of them seen once. Sequenced input: peripheral blood. All receptors derive from a woman older than 75 with acute or convalescent COVID-19.

V gene TRBV6-5 combines with J gene TRBJ1-2, with 10 bases aligning to TRBD1. This CDR3 region has 13 residues. Looked up from germline, CDR1 is MNHEY and CDR2 is SVGAGI. V was pared by 8 bases and J by 7 bases, with 7 bases of the junction left unmatched. The CDR3: CASRDRGFGGYTF. In DNA form, the CDR3 reads TGTGCCAGCCGGGACAGGGGTTTTGGTGGCTACACCTTC.

The rearrangement links TRBV5-4 to TRBJ1-5; D possibly corresponds to TRBD1 (5 bases). The CDR3 loop spans 14 amino acids. The germline gives CDR1 SGHNT, CDR2 YYREEE (reference sequence). Trimming removed 4 bases from V and 9 bases from J, with 17 bases in between. DNA for the CDR3: TGTGCCAGCAGCCGCGGGACGGACGGATCGCCCCAGCATTTT. The encoded protein is CASSRGTDGSPQHF. The full variable domain, in which reference TRBV5-4 and TRBJ1-5 provide the parts outside the CDR3, is ETGVTQSPTHLIKTRGQQVTLRCSSQSGHNTVSWYQQALGQGPQFIFQYYREEENGRGNFPPRFSGLQFPNYSSELNVNALELDDSALYLCASSRGTDGSPQHFGDGTRLSIL.

The rearrangement uses TRBV10-3 and TRBJ1-1; the D gene is possibly TRBD1 (5 bases). V lost 2 bases, J lost 4 bases, and 11 bases lay in between. The length of the CDR3 is 14 residues. Germline V gene sequence: CDR1 ENHRY, CDR2 SYGVKD. The CDR3 DNA follows: TGTGCCATCAGTGAGCTAGGGGTTGCCACTGAAGCTTTCTTT. Translation gives CAISELGVATEAFF.

The V call is TRBV5-1, the J call TRBJ2-1; 11 bases are a match to TRBD1. Germline V gives CDR1 SGHRS, CDR2 YFSETQ. This CDR3 is built from 16 residues. With V trimmed by 2 bases and J by 7 bases, 8 bases remained unmatched. CDR3 bases: TGCGCCAGCAGCTTTTTGGCGGGACAGGGGGTTAATGAGCAGTTCTTC. Translation gives CASSFLAGQGVNEQFF.

This chain links TRBV2 with TRBJ2-7; 10 nucleotides match TRBD1. This CDR3 comprises 12 residues. Germline CDR1 and CDR2: SNHLY and FYNNEI. Trimming removed 6 bases from V and 7 bases from J; junction bases left unmatched: 3. CDR3 DNA sequence: TGTGCCAGCAGGACAGGGGGCTGGGAGCAGTACTTC. It is translated as CASRTGGWEQYF.

The J gene is TRBJ1-1, the V gene TRBV14; a possible D gene is TRBD1 (5 bases). This CDR3 has 15 residues. Germline CDR1 reads SGHDN; CDR2 reads FVKESK. V was cut by 4 bases and J by 3 bases, with 15 bases left in between. This chain's CDR3 is CASSRSGGWYTEAFF. Written as DNA, the CDR3 is TGTGCCAGCAGCCGCTCGGGGGGTTGGTACACTGAAGCTTTCTTT.

The rearrangement links TRBV6-5 to TRBJ2-5; 10 bases fit TRBD2. Trimming took 11 bases from V and 5 from J; bases not matched to a gene: 8. Germline CDR1 and CDR2: MNHEY and SVGAGI. There are 13 residues in the CDR3. For the CDR3, the DNA is TGTGCCGTTCTAGCGGGGGACGGGGAGACCCAGTACTTC. Translation: CAVLAGDGETQYF.

This chain joins TRBV7-9 and TRBJ1-3; 7 nucleotides agree with TRBD1. The V and J ends lost 0 bases and 4 bases, in that order; junction bases with no gene match: 3. CDR3 length equals 15 residues. CDR1 is SEHNR and CDR2 is FQNEAQ in the germline V gene (reference sequence). CDR3 bases: TGTGCCAGCAGCTTAGCGACAGGGACGGGAAACACCATATATTTT. This sequence encodes CASSLATGTGNTIYF.

The chain employs TRBV27 and TRBJ2-2, with 7 positions matching TRBD1. The CDR3 runs 15 residues. The J segment lost 2 bases and the V segment lost 3 bases, leaving 3 bases of the junction unmatched. The germline gives CDR1 MNHEY, CDR2 SMNVEV (reference sequence). Here the CDR3 DNA reads TGTGCCAGCAGTTTTGGACAGGTCAACACCGGGGAGCTGTTTTTT. Translation gives CASSFGQVNTGELFF.

The rearrangement joins TRBV5-5 to TRBJ1-4; no clear D. There are 13 residues in the CDR3. Germline values: CDR1 SGHKS, CDR2 YYEKEE (reference sequence). With 1 base removed from V and 8 bases from J, the gap between germline ends came to 9 bases. CDR3 protein: CASSLYPREKLFF. Here the CDR3 DNA reads TGTGCCAGCAGCTTGTATCCCCGGGAAAAACTGTTTTTT.

The V and J genes are TRBV5-1 and TRBJ2-6; D might be TRBD1 (7 bases). Germline CDR1 and CDR2: SGHRS and YFSETQ. V lost 7 bases, J lost 0 bases, and 17 bases lay in between. The CDR3 extends over 17 amino acids. The CDR3 DNA reads TGCGCCAGCTCCCCGGAGGGGGCCTACTCTGGGGCCAACGTCCTGACTTTC. This sequence encodes CASSPEGAYSGANVLTF. Full variable domain (outside the CDR3, taken from reference TRBV5-1 and TRBJ2-6): KAGVTQTPRYLIKTRGQQVTLSCSPISGHRSVSWYQQTPGQGLQFLFEYFSETQRNKGNFPGRFSGRQFSNSRSEMNVSTLELGDSALYLCASSPEGAYSGANVLTFGAGSRLTVL.

The chain carries TRBV7-2 and TRBJ2-1, with TRBD2 identical over 7 bases. The CDR3 sequence is 20 residues long. Germline assignment: CDR1 SGHTA and CDR2 FQGNSA. Germline trimming cut 0 bases from V and 5 bases from J; bases unmatched to any gene: 19. The CDR3: CASSLAGGRSWLGFDNEQFF. The CDR3 DNA reads TGTGCCAGCAGCTTAGCGGGAGGGCGTAGTTGGCTAGGGTTTGACAATGAGCAGTTCTTC.

CDR3 residues: CSVEVESTDTQYF. DNA of the CDR3: TGCAGCGTTGAAGTGGAGAGCACAGATACGCAGTATTTT. The chain carries TRBV29-1 and TRBJ2-3, with D hard to call. The CDR3 length is 13 residues. Trimming left V 1 base short and J 0 bases short, with 5 bases between. Per the germline V gene, CDR1 is SQVTM and CDR2 is ANQGSEA.

V gene TRBV7-3 combines with J gene TRBJ2-1, with a tentative D call TRBD1 (6 bases). This CDR3 has 13 residues. The germline CDR1 and CDR2 sequences are SGHTA and FQGTGA. The V end lost 2 bases, the J end lost 7 bases, and 9 bases lay between the germline ends. This CDR3 reads CASSLYRVNEQFF. For the CDR3, the DNA is TGTGCCAGCAGCTTATACAGGGTAAATGAGCAGTTCTTC. The full variable domain, completed using reference TRBV7-3 and TRBJ2-1, is GAGVSQTPSNKVTEKGKYVELRCDPISGHTALYWYRQSLGQGPEFLIYFQGTGAADDSGLPNDRFFAVRPEGSVSTLKIQRTERGDSAVYLCASSLYRVNEQFFGPGTRLTVL.

The rearrangement joins TRBV3-1 (or the pseudogene TRBV3-2) to TRBJ1-1; D may be TRBD1 (6 bases). Germline V gene lookup returns CDR1 LGHDT and CDR2 YNNKEL (reference sequence). The CDR3 contains 15 residues. V gave up 6 bases and J gave up 1 base, with 15 bases separating them. The CDR3 loop reads CASRTTGIGNTEAFF. In DNA form, the CDR3 reads TGTGCCAGCAGAACAACAGGGATCGGGAACACTGAAGCTTTCTTT.

This rearrangement joins TRBV10-3 to TRBJ2-1; 10 bases are shared with TRBD2. The length of the CDR3 is 16 residues. V shed 7 bases, J shed 1 base, and the junction held 7 bases outside the gene matches. From germline, CDR1 is ENHRY and CDR2 SYGVKD. The CDR3 here is CAITRTSGTSYNEQFF. CDR3 DNA: TGTGCCATCACTCGGACTAGCGGTACTTCCTACAATGAGCAGTTCTTC.

The chain combines TRBV5-4 with TRBJ2-6; the D gene is possibly TRBD2 (5 bases). In germline, CDR1 is SGHNT, CDR2 YYREEE (reference sequence). Trimming shortened V by 5 bases and J by 0 bases, and 12 bases separated the two germline ends. The CDR3 runs 16 residues. The CDR3 region is CASSSGLASGANVLTF. The CDR3 nucleotides are TGTGCCAGCAGTTCTGGACTGGCCTCTGGGGCCAACGTCCTGACTTTC.

This chain uses TRBV15 with TRBJ2-2; 7 bases fit TRBD1. J gave up 4 bases and V 1 base, and 6 bases lay outside the gene matches. Per germline, CDR1 LNHNV and CDR2 YYDKDF (reference sequence). This CDR3 is built from 16 residues. CDR3 loop: CATSRVMTGSTGELFF. The CDR3 nucleotides are TGTGCCACCAGCAGAGTCATGACAGGGAGCACCGGGGAGCTGTTTTTT.

This clone showed up just a few times. V gene TRBV6-5 combines with J gene TRBJ1-1, with TRBD1 as a possible D gene (5 bases). CDR1 and CDR2 from the germline V gene are MNHEY and SVGAGI. V was cut by 6 bases and J by 1 base, with 9 bases left in between. CDR3 length: 13 residues. The CDR3 bases are TGTGCCAGCAGCGTAACAGGGAACACTGAAGCTTTCTTT. It translates to CASSVTGNTEAFF.

V is TRBV5-6 and J is TRBJ2-1, with 10 nucleotides matching TRBD2. Losses at the gene ends were 3 bases for V and 5 bases for J; bases not matched to a gene: 17. Germline V CDR1 and CDR2: SGHDT, YYEEEE. CDR3 length equals 19 residues. The CDR3 DNA reads as TGTGCCAGCAGCTGGCGGTCGGGACTAGCGCATACCTCTAACAATGAGCAGTTCTTC. It yields the protein CASSWRSGLAHTSNNEQFF.

The rearrangement links TRBV9 to TRBJ2-5; 12 bases are shared with TRBD2. The V and J ends lost 1 base and 4 bases, in that order; junction bases with no gene match: 5. The CDR3 extends over 16 amino acids. Germline V gene sequence: CDR1 SGDLS, CDR2 YYNGEE. CDR3 in amino acids: CASSVLAGGLGETQYF. The CDR3 coding sequence is TGTGCCAGCAGCGTACTAGCGGGAGGGCTGGGAGAGACCCAGTACTTC.

The V call is TRBV7-8, the J call TRBJ2-3; TRBD1 is a possible D gene (5 bases). Germline V gene data show CDR1 as SGHVS and CDR2 as FQNEAQ. This CDR3 has 15 amino acids. The V end lost 1 base, the J end lost 1 base, and 9 bases lay between the germline ends. CDR3 residues: CASSLGGRGTDTQYF. The CDR3, as DNA: TGTGCCAGCAGCTTAGGTGGCAGGGGCACAGATACGCAGTATTTT.

The chain couples TRBV18 to TRBJ1-2; 10 bases fit TRBD1. Germline loops: CDR1 KGHSH, CDR2 LQKENI. The trim removed 2 bases at V and 3 bases at J, leaving 0 bases unmatched. The CDR3 runs 14 residues. The chain's CDR3 is CASSPGTGDYGYTF. The CDR3 DNA follows: TGTGCCAGCTCACCAGGGACAGGGGACTATGGCTACACCTTC.

The chain combines TRBV9 with TRBJ2-3; 8 nucleotides agree with TRBD2. This CDR3 contains 16 residues. V lost 2 bases and J lost 4; bases outside the gene matches: 9. Germline CDR1 and CDR2: SGDLS and YYNGEE. CDR3: CASSVGLALGADTQYF. The CDR3 DNA reads TGTGCCAGCAGCGTCGGACTAGCCCTGGGAGCAGATACGCAGTATTTT.

This chain joins TRBV6-5 and TRBJ1-2; 9 nucleotides agree with TRBD1. The germline gives CDR1 MNHEY, CDR2 SVGAGI. V lost 5 bases to trimming and J lost 4 bases; unmatched junction nucleotides: 8. This CDR3 spans 15 amino acids. CDR3 sequence: CASSRTGTGSYGYTF. The CDR3 DNA sequence: TGTGCCAGCAGTCGAACCGGGACAGGGTCCTATGGCTACACCTTC.

In DNA form, the CDR3 reads TGTGCCAGCAGTGCCCAACCAGGGGGTCCCTATGGCTACACCTTC. Translated, it gives CASSAQPGGPYGYTF. The chain is built from TRBV6-4 and TRBJ1-2; 7 nucleotides agree with TRBD1. With V trimmed by 4 bases and J by 4 bases, 9 bases remained unmatched. Germline V lookup: CDR1 MRHNA, CDR2 SNTAGT. This CDR3 comprises 15 residues.

This sequence joins TRBV5-4 and TRBJ2-7; perhaps TRBD1 as D (5 bases). Per the germline V gene, CDR1 is SGHNT and CDR2 is YYREEE (reference sequence). CDR3 length equals 17 residues. Trimming pared 4 bases from V and 0 bases from J, leaving 20 bases between. The CDR3 sequence is CASSPPGAGLHSYEQYF. Here the CDR3 DNA reads TGTGCCAGCAGCCCCCCTGGGGCAGGTCTCCACTCCTACGAGCAGTACTTC.

The chain is built from TRBV14 and TRBJ1-2; D is unresolved. The CDR3 runs 14 residues. CDR1 SGHDN and CDR2 FVKESK come from the germline V gene. V lost 5 bases and J lost 4, with 14 bases in between. For the CDR3, the DNA is TGTGCCAGCAGCGGGCAGAACATAGGCTATGGCTACACCTTC. Translated: CASSGQNIGYGYTF.

The CDR3 loop reads CASSIGLRYNQPQHF. The CDR3 coding sequence is TGTGCCAGTAGTATCGGGTTACGCTACAATCAGCCCCAGCATTTT. The chain joins TRBV19 to TRBJ1-5; D call uncertain. Germline CDR1 is LNHDA and CDR2 is SQIVND (reference sequence). Trimming took 3 bases from V and 3 from J, leaving 12 bases between them. The CDR3 sequence is 15 residues long.

The V and J genes are TRBV5-1 and TRBJ2-7; D is perhaps TRBD2 (5 bases). Trimming removed 4 bases from V and 0 bases from J, with 14 bases in between. The CDR3 spans 15 residues. Germline V gene lookup returns CDR1 SGHRS and CDR2 YFSETQ. CDR3 coding DNA: TGCGCCAGCAGCCTGGTGGAAGGAGGCTCCTACGAGCAGTACTTC. The encoded protein is CASSLVEGGSYEQYF.

This chain links TRBV3-1 (or the pseudogene TRBV3-2) with TRBJ1-6; TRBD1 matches 7 bases. The CDR3 has 16 residues. Trimming removed 2 bases from V and 5 bases from J; junction bases left unmatched: 6. Germline V CDR1 and CDR2: LGHDT, YNNKEL (reference sequence). The CDR3 coding sequence is TGTGCCAGCAGCCAACAGAAGGGGGCGAATAATTCACCCCTCCACTTT. Protein product: CASSQQKGANNSPLHF.

As to this clone: At one boundary the junction diverges from the germline segment, which might be a read error. The chain combines TRBV4-2 with TRBJ1-2; D might be TRBD1 (6 bases). This CDR3 comprises 15 residues. From germline, CDR1 is LGHNA and CDR2 YNFKEQ. The CDR3 DNA sequence: TGTGCCAGCAGCGAAGACAGGATATTAGTCGGCGGCTACACCTTC. Translation gives CASSEDRILVGGYTF.